This entry describes one T cell receptor beta chain. This sample was included in a study of blood T cell repertoires in COVID-19. Overall study: From the United States, Italy and Spain came samples of acute and convalescent COVID-19. Sample material is recorded as cDNA or gDNA derived from T cells, B-cell-depleted T cells, or PBMCs.

Trimming at V came to 0 bases and at J to 6 bases, leaving 9 bases not matched to a gene. CDR1 and CDR2 from the germline V gene are SGDLS and YYNGEE. This CDR3 is 16 amino acids long. Original data processing: It was from reference gene primer amplification that nucleated cell counts were estimated. Clones were read by immunoSEQ multiplex PCR, and TCRdb kept only the in-frame ones, dropping some. V, J and clone size reflect that table, while D and trimming were determined from the DNA. This table has some 200,000 clones, around nine tenths appearing once. Specimen: peripheral blood. This chain joins TRBV9 and TRBJ1-1; TRBD1 matches at 9 bases. This TCR was recovered from a man aged 50-60 years with acute or convalescent COVID-19. CDR3: CASSVGMGQGFAEAFF. The CDR3 DNA reads as TGTGCCAGCAGCGTAGGTATGGGACAGGGTTTCGCTGAAGCTTTCTTT.